The 9 T cell receptor beta chains below come from one sample, sequenced in a study of TIL therapy for anti-PD-1-resistant metastatic lung cancer. The time point is: pre-treatment sample, taken before nivolumab and TIL therapy. Most excised metastases sampled were pleural nodules or supraclavicular lymph nodes. This was the immunoSEQ v3 assay. Here immunoSEQ multiplex PCR was the method, and the copy in TCRdb shows in-frame clones only, minus some. Among about 25,000 clones listed, roughly 72% were seen once. The sequencing used tumor tissue, collected at baseline. These receptors all come from a person between 25 and 80 years old with non-small cell lung cancer.

The chain couples TRBV7-7 to TRBJ2-7; 9 bases are a match to TRBD1. V lost 5 bases to trimming and J lost 6 bases; unmatched junction nucleotides: 5. The CDR3 loop spans 13 amino acids. Looked up from germline, CDR1 is SSHAT and CDR2 is FNYEAQ (reference sequence). DNA of the CDR3: TGTGCCAGCAGCCAAACAGGGGGCTCCGAGCAGTACTTC. Amino acids: CASSQTGGSEQYF.

The chain employs TRBV7-3 and TRBJ2-7, with a tentative D call TRBD1 (6 bases). Germline-derived CDR1 and CDR2 are SGHTA and FQGTGA. The CDR3 contains 14 residues. V was trimmed by 4 bases and J by 5 bases, leaving 15 bases between them. CDR3: CASSSSGEMNEQYF. The DNA of the CDR3 is TGTGCCAGCAGCTCTTCAGGGGAGATGAACGAGCAGTACTTC. The full variable domain, completed using reference TRBV7-3 and TRBJ2-7, is GAGVSQTPSNKVTEKGKYVELRCDPISGHTALYWYRQSLGQGPEFLIYFQGTGAADDSGLPNDRFFAVRPEGSVSTLKIQRTERGDSAVYLCASSSSGEMNEQYFGPGTRLTVT.

This clone is medium-sized in the sample. The rearrangement links TRBV29-1 to TRBJ2-7; D is undetermined. With 1 base removed from V and 3 bases from J, the gap between germline ends came to 10 bases. Germline V gene data show CDR1 as SQVTM and CDR2 as ANQGSEA. The CDR3 loop spans 13 amino acids. The CDR3 reads CSVEGQVRYEQYF. CDR3 coding DNA: TGCAGCGTTGAAGGTCAGGTCCGCTACGAGCAGTACTTC.

The chain joins TRBV5-1 to TRBJ1-2; 8 positions agree with TRBD1. Germline values: CDR1 SGHRS, CDR2 YFSETQ. This CDR3 is 18 amino acids long. V was clipped by 4 bases and J by 4 bases; unmatched bases: 18. The DNA for the CDR3 is TGCGCCAGCAGCCCCGAGGATTCCAGGGGGCCTCAAAGCTATGGCTACACCTTC. Its protein is CASSPEDSRGPQSYGYTF.

This chain links TRBV6-5 with TRBJ1-3, with D perhaps TRBD1 (6 bases). Trimming took 6 bases from V and 5 from J, leaving 8 bases between them. The CDR3 totals 12 residues. Germline CDR1 is MNHEY and CDR2 is SVGAGI. The DNA for the CDR3 is TGTGCCAGCAGCGACAGGAGAAACACCATATATTTT. Amino acid sequence: CASSDRRNTIYF.

V is TRBV5-4 and J is TRBJ1-3; D is unresolved. The CDR3 runs to 17 residues. CDR1 is SGHNT and CDR2 is YYREEE in the germline V gene (reference sequence). V was pared by 0 bases and J by 0 bases, with 13 bases between. The CDR3 region is CASSLVGPAPSGNTIYF. In nucleotides, the CDR3 is TGTGCCAGCAGCTTGGTAGGGCCGGCACCCTCTGGAAACACCATATATTTT.

The V call is TRBV5-1, the J call TRBJ1-2; TRBD1 agrees at 9 bases. The CDR3 loop spans 14 amino acids. V lost 3 bases and J lost 7; bases outside the gene matches: 7. Germline-derived CDR1 and CDR2 are SGHRS and YFSETQ. CDR3 coding DNA: TGCGCCAGCAGCTCCGGGGGGGACAGGGCTGGCTACACCTTC. It yields the protein CASSSGGDRAGYTF. Supplemented by reference TRBV5-1 and TRBJ1-2, the full variable domain reads KAGVTQTPRYLIKTRGQQVTLSCSPISGHRSVSWYQQTPGQGLQFLFEYFSETQRNKGNFPGRFSGRQFSNSRSEMNVSTLELGDSALYLCASSSGGDRAGYTFGSGTRLTVV.

The chain employs TRBV4-1 and TRBJ1-2; weak D call: TRBD1 (5 bases). The CDR3 runs to 14 residues. Trimming cost V 1 base and J 4 bases, with 10 bases left between them. Germline V gene lookup returns CDR1 MGHRA and CDR2 YSYEKL. The CDR3 coding sequence is TGCGCCAGCAGCCAAGGACAGTCCACCTATGGCTACACCTTC. Protein sequence: CASSQGQSTYGYTF.

The chain couples TRBV19 to TRBJ1-4; the D gene is possibly TRBD1 (5 bases). With 7 bases removed from V and 4 bases from J, the gap between germline ends came to 19 bases. Germline CDR1 reads LNHDA; CDR2 reads SQIVND (reference sequence). This CDR3 has 16 amino acids. CDR3 coding DNA: TGTGCCAGTAACGCCCAGGGAACTTTCCTTAATGAAAAACTGTTTTTT. It translates to CASNAQGTFLNEKLFF.